This T cell receptor (beta chain) stems from a study of T cell responses to AZD1222 COVID-19 vaccine. The table lists this clone with a count of one. The method was immunoSEQ multiplex PCR; TCRdb's version includes in-frame clones alone and lacks a portion of them. The sample yields roughly 100,000 clones, around nine tenths seen once. The germline V gene encodes CDR1 KGHSH and CDR2 LQKENI. The CDR3 loop spans 16 amino acids. Trimming cost V 3 bases and J 1 base, with 15 bases left between them. The V and J genes are TRBV18 and TRBJ1-1; unclear D gene. Sample: peripheral blood, taken 28 days after the second dose of the MenACWY control vaccine. The receptor comes from an adult who received the MenACWY meningococcal vaccine as a control. CDR3 protein: CASSPNLGNWNTEAFF. DNA of the CDR3: TGTGCCAGCTCACCGAACCTGGGGAATTGGAACACTGAAGCTTTCTTT.